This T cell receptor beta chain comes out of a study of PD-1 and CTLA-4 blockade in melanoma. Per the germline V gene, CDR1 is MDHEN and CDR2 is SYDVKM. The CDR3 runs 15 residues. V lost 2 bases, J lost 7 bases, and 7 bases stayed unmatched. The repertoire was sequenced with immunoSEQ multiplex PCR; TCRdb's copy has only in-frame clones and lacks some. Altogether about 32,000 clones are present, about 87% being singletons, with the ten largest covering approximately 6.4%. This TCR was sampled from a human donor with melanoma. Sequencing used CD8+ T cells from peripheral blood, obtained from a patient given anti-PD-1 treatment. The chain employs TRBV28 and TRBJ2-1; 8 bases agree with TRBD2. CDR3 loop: CASSLNGGARNEQFF. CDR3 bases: TGTGCCAGCAGTTTAAACGGGGGGGCCCGGAATGAGCAGTTCTTC.